The 6 T cell receptor beta chains listed next were all sequenced from one sample in a study of technical replicates of blood from a few donors (dated by TCRdb to 2017 to 2019). Receptors were amplified or captured by the immunoSEQ multiplex PCR assay. TCRdb re-hosts the immuneACCESS table, in-frame sequences only. Its copies lack some clones; in the studies checked, an unresolved V gene accounts for under half of them, and the cause for the rest is not known. The sample profile shows 75,000 to 100,000 clones; roughly 95% of them were found once. The ten largest clones add up to around 0.35% of the sample. Sequencing input: T cells isolated from PBMCs. These TCRs come from a human donor in good health.

The V and J genes are TRBV29-1 and TRBJ2-1; D call uncertain. The V end was cut by 3 bases, the J end by 7 bases, with 7 bases between. Germline V gene lookup returns CDR1 SQVTM and CDR2 ANQGSEA. CDR3 size: 11 residues. CDR3 residues: CSVEESNEQFF. In DNA, the CDR3 is TGCAGCGTTGAGGAGTCGAATGAGCAGTTCTTC.

The chain joins TRBV2 to TRBJ2-5; D is undetermined. V was clipped by 3 bases and J by 5 bases, with 7 bases between them. The CDR3 loop spans 12 amino acids. Germline CDR1 is SNHLY and CDR2 is FYNNEI. The CDR3: CASSDPLETQYF. CDR3 bases: TGTGCCAGCAGTGACCCTCTTGAGACCCAGTACTTC.

This rearrangement joins TRBV4-3 to TRBJ1-4; 7 bases align to TRBD1. The CDR3 runs to 15 residues. Germline-derived CDR1 and CDR2 are LGHNA and YSLEER. The V segment lost 0 bases and the J segment 3 bases; nucleotides outside the gene matches: 1. The CDR3 region is CASSQDDRANEKLFF. The CDR3 DNA is TGCGCCAGCAGCCAAGACGACAGGGCTAATGAAAAACTGTTTTTT.

The rearrangement joins TRBV28 to TRBJ1-1; D perhaps matches TRBD1 (6 bases). Germline V gives CDR1 MDHEN, CDR2 SYDVKM. The CDR3 is made up of 13 amino acids. The ends were cut back, 5 bases at V and 4 bases at J, with 11 bases in the middle. CDR3 nucleotide sequence: TGTGCCAGCAGTCTCTTAGGGGGCACTGAAGCTTTCTTT. It specifies CASSLLGGTEAFF.

V and J are TRBV19 and TRBJ1-2; D may be TRBD1 (6 bases). Between the trimmed V and J ends, which lost 1 base and 1 base, there was a span of 7 bases. This CDR3 spans 14 amino acids. From germline, CDR1 is LNHDA and CDR2 SQIVND (reference sequence). The CDR3 region has the DNA TGTGCCAGTAGTATAGGACAGGATAACTATGGCTACACCTTC. Its protein is CASSIGQDNYGYTF.

The V gene is TRBV7-9, the J gene TRBJ1-5; no definite D call. With 3 bases removed from V and 6 bases from J, the gap between germline ends came to 6 bases. Per germline, CDR1 SEHNR and CDR2 FQNEAQ (reference sequence). This CDR3 spans 12 amino acids. The CDR3: CASSFSSQPQHF. The CDR3 nucleotides are TGTGCCAGCAGCTTTTCCAGTCAGCCCCAGCATTTT.